This T cell receptor (beta chain) was documented in a study of T cell changes during pregnancy in multiple sclerosis. Assay: immunoSEQ multiplex PCR; the TCRdb copy retains only in-frame clones and omits some. The sample lists approximately 50,000 clones; approximately 90% were seen once. V was trimmed by 5 bases and J by 5 bases, leaving 25 bases between them. The germline CDR1 and CDR2 sequences are SGHAT and FQNNGV. The CDR3 loop spans 18 amino acids. The chain joins TRBV11-2 to TRBJ1-5; the D is unclear. This TCR was sampled from a female donor with multiple sclerosis, enrolled in a pregnancy study. Sample: CD4+ T cells from peripheral blood mononuclear cells, taken after pregnancy. CDR3 coding DNA: TGTGCCAGCAGCCCCCGGGATTCGTACGCCCTCCTTGATCAGCCCCAGCATTTT. This gives the protein CASSPRDSYALLDQPQHF.